The entry below describes one T cell receptor (beta chain). This record comes from a study of blood T cell repertoires in COVID-19. In the study overall: Donors in the United States, Italy and Spain gave samples during acute or convalescent COVID-19. Nucleic acid was either cDNA or gDNA, and it came from T cells, B-cell-depleted T cells, or PBMCs.

In the original workflow: Amplification of reference gene primers was used by the study to estimate nucleated cell counts. Sequencing used immunoSEQ multiplex PCR; TCRdb keeps in-frame clones, though not all of them. For V, J and clone size, that table is used; D and trimming come from the DNA. The profile shows under 300,000 clones, approximately 83% of them singletons. Germline values: CDR1 LNHDA, CDR2 SQIVND (reference sequence). The CDR3 extends over 12 amino acids. V was pared by 7 bases and J by 8 bases, with 14 bases between. J is TRBJ1-2 and V is TRBV19; tentative D call: TRBD1 (6 bases). This receptor was taken from a human donor in a cohort sampled during active COVID-19. Sequenced material: peripheral blood. The CDR3 DNA is TGTGCCAGTAAGGACAGTTTGGGCGGCTACACCTTC. Encoded protein: CASKDSLGGYTF.